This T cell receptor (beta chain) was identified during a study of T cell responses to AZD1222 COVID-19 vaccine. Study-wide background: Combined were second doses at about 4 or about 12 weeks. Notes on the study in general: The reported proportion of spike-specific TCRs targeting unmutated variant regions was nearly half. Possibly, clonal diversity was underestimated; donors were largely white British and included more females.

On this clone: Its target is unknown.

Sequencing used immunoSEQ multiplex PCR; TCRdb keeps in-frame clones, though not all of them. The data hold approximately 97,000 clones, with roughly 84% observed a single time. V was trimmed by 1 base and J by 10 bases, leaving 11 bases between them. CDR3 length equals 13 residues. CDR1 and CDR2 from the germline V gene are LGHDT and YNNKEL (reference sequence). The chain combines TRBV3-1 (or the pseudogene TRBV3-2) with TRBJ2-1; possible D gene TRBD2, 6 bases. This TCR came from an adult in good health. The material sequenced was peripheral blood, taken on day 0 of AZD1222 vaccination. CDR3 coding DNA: TGTGCCAGCAGCCAAGGGACTACAATAGAGCAGTTCTTC. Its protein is CASSQGTTIEQFF.